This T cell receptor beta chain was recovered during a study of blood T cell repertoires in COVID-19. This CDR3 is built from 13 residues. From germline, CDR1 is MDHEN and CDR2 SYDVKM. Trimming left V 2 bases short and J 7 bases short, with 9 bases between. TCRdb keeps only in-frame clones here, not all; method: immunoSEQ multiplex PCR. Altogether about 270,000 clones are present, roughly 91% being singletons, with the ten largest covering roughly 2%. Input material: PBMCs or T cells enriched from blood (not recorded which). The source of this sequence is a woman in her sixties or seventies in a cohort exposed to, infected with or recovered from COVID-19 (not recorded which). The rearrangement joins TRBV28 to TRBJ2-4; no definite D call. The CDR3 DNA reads TGTGCCAGCAGTTTAATGAGGTGGAACATTCAGTACTTC. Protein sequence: CASSLMRWNIQYF.